This T cell receptor beta chain was sequenced in a study of T-cell reconstitution after alpha-beta-depleted transplantation in children. CDR3 length equals 14 residues. Germline V gene sequence: CDR1 MNHEY, CDR2 SVGAGI. The V and J ends lost 8 bases and 4 bases respectively, with 18 bases between them. A library of TCRbeta sequences, prepared with unique molecular identifiers, was generated. A single record per CDR3 protein comes from TCRdb applying MiXCR to the PCR reads. Seen here are 500,000 or so distinct CDR3 sequences, roughly 33% observed once, and the top ten hold 2% to 3%. V gene TRBV6-5 combines with J gene TRBJ2-7; perhaps TRBD1 as D (6 bases). Source: PBMCs from the stem cell graft donor, taken from the stem cell graft. The clonotype comes from a human donor who donated a stem cell graft to a child with aplastic anemia. CDR3 in DNA: TGTGCCAGCGAGAGGGGGATGAGGGGGTACGAGCAGTACGTC. This gives the protein CASERGMRGYEQYV.